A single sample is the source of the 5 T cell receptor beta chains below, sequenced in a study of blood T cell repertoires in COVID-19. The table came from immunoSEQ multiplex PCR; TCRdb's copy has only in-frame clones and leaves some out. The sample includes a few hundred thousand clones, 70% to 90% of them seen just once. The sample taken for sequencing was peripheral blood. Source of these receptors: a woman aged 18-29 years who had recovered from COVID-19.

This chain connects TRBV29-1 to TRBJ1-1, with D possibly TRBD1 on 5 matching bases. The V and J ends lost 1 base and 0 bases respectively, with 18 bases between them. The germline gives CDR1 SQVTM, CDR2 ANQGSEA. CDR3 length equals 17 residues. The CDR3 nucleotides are TGCAGCGTTGAAGTAGTCAGGGCGCCTATTATGAACACTGAAGCTTTCTTT. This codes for CSVEVVRAPIMNTEAFF.

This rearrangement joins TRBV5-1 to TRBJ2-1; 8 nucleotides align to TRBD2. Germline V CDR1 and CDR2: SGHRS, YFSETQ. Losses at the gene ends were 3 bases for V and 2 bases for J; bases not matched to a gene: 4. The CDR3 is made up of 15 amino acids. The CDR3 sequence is CASSSVAGTYNEQFF. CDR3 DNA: TGCGCCAGCAGCTCGGTAGCGGGAACCTACAATGAGCAGTTCTTC.

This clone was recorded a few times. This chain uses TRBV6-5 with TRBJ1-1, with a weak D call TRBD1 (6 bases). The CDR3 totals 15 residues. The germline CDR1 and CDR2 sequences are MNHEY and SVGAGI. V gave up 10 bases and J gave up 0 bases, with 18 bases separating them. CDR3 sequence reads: CATARGGAMNTEAFF. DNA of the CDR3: TGTGCCACCGCCAGGGGAGGGGCCATGAACACTGAAGCTTTCTTT.

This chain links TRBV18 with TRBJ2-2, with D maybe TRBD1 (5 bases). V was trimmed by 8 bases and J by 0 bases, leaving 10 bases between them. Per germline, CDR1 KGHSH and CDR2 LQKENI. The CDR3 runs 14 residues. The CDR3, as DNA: TGTGCCAGCAAGGACACTTCGAACACCGGGGAGCTGTTTTTT. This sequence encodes CASKDTSNTGELFF.

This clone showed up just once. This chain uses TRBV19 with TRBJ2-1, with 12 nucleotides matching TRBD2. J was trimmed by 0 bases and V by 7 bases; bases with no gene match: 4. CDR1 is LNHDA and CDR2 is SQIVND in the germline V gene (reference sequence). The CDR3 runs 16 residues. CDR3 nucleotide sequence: TGTGCCAGTACCGGGACTAGCGGGTTCTCCTACAATGAGCAGTTCTTC. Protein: CASTGTSGFSYNEQFF.